This T cell receptor (beta chain) comes out of a study of molecular identifiers for immune sequencing clone quantification. Previously published methods and listed TCR primers were used for the bulk TCR libraries. TCRdb recomputed calls from the PCR reads with MiXCR, one row per CDR3 protein. The sample carries roughly 320,000 distinct CDR3 sequences, about a quarter recorded once. Germline CDR1 reads ENHRY; CDR2 reads SYGVKD. Deletions cut 2 bases from V and 5 bases from J, with 7 bases between. This CDR3 is built from 12 residues. Naive CD8 libraries used 20,000 to 1,000,000 sorted cells and 10%, 30% or 50% RNA. This clonotype was observed a handful of times.

The TCR sequence derives from a human donor in good health. Some libraries in this study had Jurkat cell RNA spiked in. Material for sequencing was naive CD8+ T cells from blood, with Jurkat cell RNA spiked in. Indicated subset: FACS-sorted CD8+CD4-CCR7+CD45RA+ naive T cells. The chain employs TRBV10-3 and TRBJ2-7; perhaps TRBD1 as D (6 bases). The CDR3 reads CAISEGTNEQYF. CDR3 DNA sequence: TGTGCCATCAGTGAGGGGACAAACGAGCAGTACTTC.